A single sample is the source of the 17 T cell receptor beta chains below, sequenced in a study of Graves' ophthalmopathy and Graves' hyperthyroidism. RNA transcripts were the template, and TCR beta CDR3 regions were amplified from them. First-round RT-PCR employed HTBI primers, with a second-round multiplex PCR after it. TCRdb independently ran MiXCR on the multiplex PCR reads; one entry per CDR3 protein. Among some 1.1 million distinct CDR3 sequences listed, less than 45% were seen once. Specimen: peripheral blood or thyroid tissue (not recorded which). Receptors were obtained from an adult man with Graves' hyperthyroidism.

This sequence joins TRBV2 and TRBJ1-5, with 12 positions matching TRBD1. Germline V gene data show CDR1 as SNHLY and CDR2 as FYNNEI. Losses at the gene ends were 5 bases for V and 6 bases for J; bases not matched to a gene: 8. The length of the CDR3 is 16 residues. CDR3 loop: CASSLSGTGGGQPQHF. The CDR3 nucleotides are TGTGCCAGCAGTTTAAGTGGGACAGGGGGCGGTCAGCCCCAGCATTTT.

The rearrangement uses TRBV7-3 and TRBJ1-1, with 7 positions matching TRBD1. CDR3 length: 16 amino acids. The germline CDR1 and CDR2 sequences are SGHTA and FQGTGA. Trimming removed 2 bases from V and 5 bases from J; junction bases left unmatched: 11. The CDR3 DNA reads TGTGCCAGCAGCTTAGATAGGGGGCGCGGGGGAACTGAAGCTTTCTTT. This translates into CASSLDRGRGGTEAFF.

Here the CDR3 DNA reads TGTGCCAGCAGCTTAGTATCCGGTTCACCCCTCCACTTT. Protein sequence: CASSLVSGSPLHF. V is TRBV11-2 and J is TRBJ1-6; D uncertain. There are 13 residues in the CDR3. Germline V CDR1 and CDR2: SGHAT, FQNNGV. Deletions cut 1 base from V and 9 bases from J, with 7 bases between.

The chain combines TRBV9 with TRBJ2-7; weak D call: TRBD1 (5 bases). CDR1 SGDLS and CDR2 YYNGEE come from the germline V gene. There are 13 residues in the CDR3. V was trimmed by 0 bases and J by 6 bases, leaving 10 bases between them. This CDR3 reads CASSVGAGSEQYF. The CDR3 DNA is TGTGCCAGCAGCGTAGGTGCAGGGTCCGAGCAGTACTTC.

This chain joins TRBV20-1 and TRBJ2-7; tentatively, D is TRBD1 (6 bases). The CDR3 totals 13 residues. Germline V gene sequence: CDR1 DFQATT, CDR2 SNEGSKA (reference sequence). V was pared by 3 bases and J by 0 bases, with 9 bases between. CDR3 DNA: TGCAGTGCTAGTCCCAGGGGCTCCTACGAGCAGTACTTC. Its protein is CSASPRGSYEQYF.

The rearrangement uses TRBV19 and TRBJ1-5; D uncertain. V was trimmed by 6 bases and J by 8 bases, leaving 11 bases between them. CDR1 and CDR2 from the germline V gene are LNHDA and SQIVND (reference sequence). This CDR3 is 12 amino acids long. CDR3 nucleotides: TGTGCCAGTAGCCCCCCGAGTGAGCCCCAGCATTTT. Its protein product is CASSPPSEPQHF.

This clonotype was counted at least ten times. V usage is TRBV7-2 and J usage is TRBJ2-7, with unresolved D. Germline V gene lookup returns CDR1 SGHTA and CDR2 FQGNSA. With 4 bases removed from V and 7 bases from J, the gap between germline ends came to 11 bases. The length of the CDR3 is 12 residues. DNA of the CDR3: TGTGCCAGCAGCTACAGTCTAAAGGAGCAGTACTTC. Translation gives CASSYSLKEQYF.

Many counts were recorded for this clonotype. The CDR3 DNA reads TGTGCCAGCAGCTTAGTGTGGGGTCGCATGAACACTGAAGCTTTCTTT. Residues: CASSLVWGRMNTEAFF. The genes are TRBV7-8 and TRBJ1-1; D gene ambiguous. The V and J ends lost 1 base and 0 bases respectively, with 12 bases between them. The CDR3 consists of 16 residues. The germline gives CDR1 SGHVS, CDR2 FQNEAQ.

Comment on this clonotype: One base away lies a much larger clone, so this may be a sequencing read error. This chain connects TRBV19 to TRBJ2-5; no firm D call. The CDR3 runs 13 residues. The germline V gene encodes CDR1 LNHDA and CDR2 SQIVND (reference sequence). The ends were cut back, 3 bases at V and 4 bases at J, with 9 bases in the middle. CDR3 sequence (DNA): TGTGCCAGTAGTATTGTTATGGGAGAGACCCAGTACTTC. It encodes CASSIVMGETQYF.

This clonotype was seen ten or more times. The rearrangement uses TRBV2 and TRBJ2-7; D may match TRBD1 or TRBD2 (6 bases each). The CDR3 is 14 amino acids. Germline V gene lookup returns CDR1 SNHLY and CDR2 FYNNEI. The germline V and J ends were trimmed by 1 base and 4 bases, with 11 bases remaining between them. In DNA form, the CDR3 reads TGTGCCAGCAGTGAAGACGGGGGCGCGTACGAGCAGTACTTC. This encodes CASSEDGGAYEQYF. Full variable domain (rest looked up from reference TRBV2 and TRBJ2-7): EPEVTQTPSHQVTQMGQEVILRCVPISNHLYFYWYRQILGQKVEFLVSFYNNEISEKSEIFDDQFSVERPDGSNFTLKIRSTKLEDSAMYFCASSEDGGAYEQYFGPGTRLTVT.

The chain uses TRBV25-1 and TRBJ2-1, with D possibly TRBD2 on 6 matching bases. The CDR3 has 17 residues. CDR1 is MGHDK and CDR2 is SYGVNS in the germline V gene. V was trimmed by 6 bases and J by 1 base, leaving 19 bases between them. The CDR3 DNA follows: TGTGCCAGCAGCTTATTCGGGCCCAGCGGGTCCTACAATGAGCAGTTCTTC. It is translated as CASSLFGPSGSYNEQFF. The full variable domain, rest sourced from reference TRBV25-1 and TRBJ2-1, is EADIYQTPRYLVIGTGKKITLECSQTMGHDKMYWYQQDPGMELHLIHYSYGVNSTEKGDLSSESTVSRIRTEHFPLTLESARPSHTSQYLCASSLFGPSGSYNEQFFGPGTRLTVL.

This clonotype was seen once. The chain recombines TRBV19 with TRBJ2-2; TRBD1 aligns across 8 bases. The CDR3 contains 18 residues. Trimming at V came to 4 bases and at J to 0 bases, leaving 10 bases not matched to a gene. CDR1 is LNHDA and CDR2 is SQIVND in the germline V gene (reference sequence). CDR3 sequence: CASSKRRGLTANTGELFF. CDR3 bases: TGTGCCAGTAGTAAGCGCAGGGGGCTCACGGCGAACACCGGGGAGCTGTTTTTT.

The chain is built from TRBV2 and TRBJ1-2, with a possible D match to TRBD1 (5 bases). The CDR3 loop spans 13 amino acids. The germline V gene encodes CDR1 SNHLY and CDR2 FYNNEI. With 3 bases removed from V and 4 bases from J, the gap between germline ends came to 9 bases. CDR3 sequence (DNA): TGTGCCAGCAGTGATTGGGGGACCTATGGCTACACCTTC. Translation gives CASSDWGTYGYTF.

This clonotype was counted at least ten times. The chain recombines TRBV6-5 with TRBJ1-2; the D is unclear. The CDR3 loop spans 13 amino acids. V was shortened by 0 bases and J by 4 bases, with 6 bases between the two germline ends. Germline CDR1 is MNHEY and CDR2 is SVGAGI. The CDR3 coding sequence is TGTGCCAGCAGTTACTCGCAGTCCTATGGCTACACCTTC. It encodes CASSYSQSYGYTF.

This clonotype appeared many times. The chain couples TRBV25-1 to TRBJ1-1; no clear D gene. Deletions cut 1 base from V and 6 bases from J, with 12 bases between. The CDR3 totals 14 residues. The germline V gene has CDR1 MGHDK and CDR2 SYGVNS. CDR3 amino acids: CASSESGVAAEAFF. The CDR3 nucleotides are TGTGCCAGCAGTGAATCGGGAGTAGCGGCTGAAGCTTTCTTT.

This clonotype was counted at least ten times. V gene TRBV7-9 combines with J gene TRBJ2-5; weak D call: TRBD2 (5 bases). The germline V gene encodes CDR1 SEHNR and CDR2 FQNEAQ (reference sequence). The CDR3 has 16 amino acids. Trimming took off 5 bases at V and 0 bases at J, with 16 bases between the two ends. CDR3 sequence (DNA): TGTGCCAGCAGCCGAATGGACTCACCGTACCAAGAGACCCAGTACTTC. Protein sequence: CASSRMDSPYQETQYF. Combining the CDR3 with reference TRBV7-9 and TRBJ2-5 gives the whole variable domain DTGVSQNPRHKITKRGQNVTFRCDPISEHNRLYWYRQTLGQGPEFLTYFQNEAQLEKSRLLSDRFSAERPKGSFSTLEIQRTEQGDSAMYLCASSRMDSPYQETQYFGPGTRLLVL.

V usage is TRBV7-2 and J usage is TRBJ2-3; 8 positions match TRBD1. CDR3 size: 13 residues. Per germline, CDR1 SGHTA and CDR2 FQGNSA. With 8 bases clipped from V and 5 bases from J, the junction kept 6 bases outside the gene matches. CDR3 DNA sequence: TGTGCCAGCCGACAGGGGTTTCTAGATACGCAGTATTTT. Translated: CASRQGFLDTQYF.